This entry lists 20 T cell receptor beta chains sequenced from one sample in a study of blood T cell repertoires in COVID-19. Assay: immunoSEQ multiplex PCR; the TCRdb copy retains only in-frame clones and omits some. Of roughly 410,000 clones listed, around nine tenths were seen once; the top ten hold around 1.5%. The sequencing input was peripheral blood. These receptor sequences come from a woman between 35 and 50 years old with COVID-19, enrolled during active disease.

The gene calls are TRBV28 and TRBJ1-5; 8 nucleotides agree with TRBD1. V trimming: 2 bases; J trimming: 5 bases; junction bases outside the gene matches: 5. CDR3 length equals 15 residues. CDR1 is MDHEN and CDR2 is SYDVKM in the germline V gene. The CDR3 DNA is TGTGCCAGCAGTTTAAGGCAGGGGGCGCATCAGCCCCAGCATTTT. This codes for CASSLRQGAHQPQHF.

The chain is built from TRBV5-1 and TRBJ2-3; tentative D call: TRBD1 (5 bases). The CDR3 covers 12 residues. CDR1 SGHRS and CDR2 YFSETQ come from the germline V gene. Deletions cut 4 bases from V and 8 bases from J, with 11 bases between. The CDR3 here is CASSLGQSTQYF. The CDR3 DNA is TGCGCCAGCAGCCTGGGGCAGTCTACGCAGTATTTT. The full variable domain, rest sourced from reference TRBV5-1 and TRBJ2-3, is KAGVTQTPRYLIKTRGQQVTLSCSPISGHRSVSWYQQTPGQGLQFLFEYFSETQRNKGNFPGRFSGRQFSNSRSEMNVSTLELGDSALYLCASSLGQSTQYFGPGTRLTVL.

The genes are TRBV7-2 and TRBJ2-7, with 12 bases aligning to TRBD1. This CDR3 has 18 residues. From germline, CDR1 is SGHTA and CDR2 FQGNSA. The ends lost 4 bases at V and 1 base at J; junction bases unmatched: 11. DNA of the CDR3: TGTGCCAGCAGCTGGAGACCGGGACAGGGGGCGCGGTCCTACGAGCAGTACTTC. Translated: CASSWRPGQGARSYEQYF.

This chain joins TRBV15 and TRBJ1-1, with TRBD1 matching 8 bases. V trimming: 5 bases; J trimming: 1 base; junction bases outside the gene matches: 3. The CDR3 has 14 residues. CDR1 is LNHNV and CDR2 is YYDKDF in the germline V gene (reference sequence). The CDR3, as DNA: TGTGCCACCAGCCCAACAGGGGGGAACACTGAAGCTTTCTTT. Its translation is CATSPTGGNTEAFF.

CDR3 region: CASSPDRGYSPLHF. Written as DNA, the CDR3 is TGTGCCAGCAGCCCAGACAGGGGATATTCACCCCTCCACTTT. J is TRBJ1-6 and V is TRBV14, with TRBD1 matching over 8 bases. Germline assignment: CDR1 SGHDN and CDR2 FVKESK. The CDR3 is 14 residues long. V lost 4 bases, J lost 8 bases, and 4 bases stayed unmatched. Based on the CDR3 plus reference TRBV14 and TRBJ1-6, the full variable domain is EAGVTQFPSHSVIEKGQTVTLRCDPISGHDNLYWYRRVMGKEIKFLLHFVKESKQDESGMPNNRFLAERTGGTYSTLKVQPAELEDSGVYFCASSPDRGYSPLHFGNGTRLTVT.

The V gene is TRBV5-4, the J gene TRBJ2-6, with 7 nucleotides matching TRBD1. The V and J ends lost 3 bases and 1 base, in that order; junction bases with no gene match: 7. CDR1 and CDR2 (germline): SGHNT, YYREEE (reference sequence). CDR3 length: 17 residues. The CDR3 is CASSSRDSVSGANVLTF. CDR3 DNA sequence: TGTGCCAGCAGCTCCCGGGACAGCGTTTCTGGGGCCAACGTCCTGACTTTC.

This chain uses TRBV5-8 with TRBJ2-1; 10 bases are a match to TRBD2. V shed 1 base, J shed 5 bases, and the junction held 15 bases outside the gene matches. The CDR3 extends over 19 amino acids. In germline, CDR1 is SGHTS, CDR2 YDEGEE. The CDR3 region is CASSLFWGSSGGGNNEQFF. Written as DNA, the CDR3 is TGTGCCAGCAGCTTGTTTTGGGGCAGCAGCGGGGGGGGAAACAATGAGCAGTTCTTC. Looking up the rest from reference TRBV5-8 and TRBJ2-1 gives the full variable domain: EAGVTQSPTHLIKTRGQQATLRCSPISGHTSVYWYQQALGLGLQFLLWYDEGEERNRGNFPPRFSGRQFPNYSSELNVNALELEDSALYLCASSLFWGSSGGGNNEQFFGPGTRLTVL.

This clone was seen once. The chain combines TRBV7-9 with TRBJ2-3, with 9 bases that match TRBD2. Germline V gives CDR1 SEHNR, CDR2 FQNEAQ (reference sequence). This CDR3 contains 17 residues. V lost 5 bases to trimming and J lost 0 bases; unmatched junction nucleotides: 9. The CDR3 protein is CASSLWTSATSTDTQYF. Written as DNA, the CDR3 is TGTGCCAGCAGCCTCTGGACTAGCGCGACTAGCACAGATACGCAGTATTTT.

V usage is TRBV7-2 and J usage is TRBJ1-6; 7 bases match TRBD1. V lost 5 bases and J lost 7; bases outside the gene matches: 11. Germline V gene data show CDR1 as SGHTA and CDR2 as FQGNSA. CDR3 length: 16 residues. The CDR3 protein is CASSRTGQEPNSPLHF. The CDR3 coding sequence is TGTGCCAGCAGCCGTACCGGACAGGAGCCAAATTCACCCCTCCACTTT.

The chain joins TRBV3-1 (or the pseudogene TRBV3-2) to TRBJ2-7; tentative D call: TRBD1 (6 bases). Trimming removed 4 bases at V and 3 bases at J, with 16 bases between. CDR1 LGHDT and CDR2 YNNKEL come from the germline V gene (reference sequence). The CDR3 spans 15 residues. Written as DNA, the CDR3 is TGTGCCAGCAGCCCGACCCGGACAGAGAGCTACGAGCAGTACTTC. Residues: CASSPTRTESYEQYF.

The chain carries TRBV29-1 and TRBJ1-6; D is undetermined. CDR3 size: 11 residues. Germline CDR1 and CDR2: SQVTM and ANQGSEA. V was cut by 3 bases and J by 14 bases, with 11 bases left in between. CDR3 nucleotides: TGCAGCGTTGAGGTTAAGGGAGCCCTCCACTTT. It codes for CSVEVKGALHF.

The chain combines TRBV4-1 with TRBJ2-1; possibly TRBD2 for D (7 bases). CDR3 length equals 18 residues. The V gene's germline CDR1 is MGHRA and CDR2 YSYEKL. The V and J ends lost 0 bases and 6 bases respectively, with 21 bases between them. The CDR3 here is CASSQDSLSGGLFNEQFF. CDR3 DNA: TGCGCCAGCAGCCAAGATTCTTTATCGGGGGGCCTATTCAATGAGCAGTTCTTC.

In its sample, this clone was seen once. V gene TRBV9 combines with J gene TRBJ2-5; TRBD2 might be the D (5 bases). Between the trimmed V and J ends, which lost 4 bases and 5 bases, there was a span of 18 bases. Germline V gives CDR1 SGDLS, CDR2 YYNGEE. The CDR3 is 15 amino acids. CDR3 loop: CASSPRPSGWETQYF. The CDR3 bases are TGTGCCAGCAGCCCAAGACCTTCGGGGTGGGAGACCCAGTACTTC.

The rearrangement uses TRBV7-2 and TRBJ2-1; TRBD2 aligns across 9 bases. V shed 5 bases, J shed 2 bases, and the junction held 16 bases outside the gene matches. Germline loops: CDR1 SGHTA, CDR2 FQGNSA. This CDR3 is built from 19 residues. The CDR3 coding sequence is TGTGCCAGCAGCCAAAGCCTGAGCGGGGGGACCGATCCCTACAATGAGCAGTTCTTC. It yields the protein CASSQSLSGGTDPYNEQFF.

The chain links TRBV28 to TRBJ2-5, with no clear D. The CDR3 extends over 12 amino acids. Germline V lookup: CDR1 MDHEN, CDR2 SYDVKM. V lost 4 bases, J lost 6 bases, and 9 bases lay in between. CDR3 sequence (DNA): TGTGCCAGCAGTTCGAGTGTCAAGACCCAGTACTTC. Its translation: CASSSSVKTQYF.

This clone showed up just once. CDR3 sequence (DNA): TGTGCCAGCAGTCCGGGACAGGGTTTTCACGAGCAGTACTTC. Its translation is CASSPGQGFHEQYF. The chain joins TRBV6-2 or TRBV6-3 to TRBJ2-7, with 9 bases identical to TRBD1. The CDR3 length is 14 residues. The ends lost 5 bases at V and 5 bases at J; junction bases unmatched: 7. The germline gives CDR1 MNHEY, CDR2 SVGEGT.

The chain links TRBV7-9 to TRBJ1-3; weak D call: TRBD1 (5 bases). Germline V gives CDR1 SEHNR, CDR2 FQNEAQ (reference sequence). V lost 5 bases and J lost 0, with 14 bases in between. This CDR3 comprises 16 residues. The CDR3 nucleotides are TGTGCCAGCAGCGGTTTACAGGTTCTCTCTGGAAACACCATATATTTT. It encodes CASSGLQVLSGNTIYF.

The chain combines TRBV5-1 with TRBJ1-5, with D perhaps matching TRBD1 (6 bases). In germline, CDR1 is SGHRS, CDR2 YFSETQ. The V gene lost 2 bases and the J gene lost 3 bases, with 12 bases spanning the gap. The CDR3 runs 15 residues. Written as DNA, the CDR3 is TGCGCCAGCAGCTTTGCAGGGGCTTCCAATCAGCCCCAGCATTTT. This gives the protein CASSFAGASNQPQHF.

The chain is built from TRBV7-9 and TRBJ1-1; perhaps TRBD1 as D (6 bases). CDR1 SEHNR and CDR2 FQNEAQ come from the germline V gene (reference sequence). This CDR3 spans 13 amino acids. With 3 bases removed from V and 3 bases from J, the gap between germline ends came to 8 bases. The CDR3 DNA sequence: TGTGCCAGCAGCTTCTACAGGGACACTGAAGCTTTCTTT. Amino acids: CASSFYRDTEAFF.

This clone came up once. The genes are TRBV4-2 and TRBJ2-6; a weak D match, TRBD2 (5 bases). The germline V and J ends were trimmed by 1 base and 2 bases, with 9 bases remaining between them. Germline lookup yields CDR1 LGHNA and CDR2 YNFKEQ. This CDR3 region has 16 residues. The CDR3 loop is CASSQGTLAGANVLTF. The CDR3 DNA follows: TGTGCCAGCAGCCAAGGGACTTTAGCTGGGGCCAACGTCCTGACTTTC.